This T cell receptor (beta chain) was found in a study of human versus mouse CDR3 diversity and MHC coevolution. V was shortened by 1 base and J by 10 bases, with 11 bases between the two germline ends. The CDR3 is made up of 13 amino acids. Germline lookup yields CDR1 SGHDN and CDR2 FVKESK. This clone has only one observation. Repertoires were generated with immunoSEQ multiplex PCR, while TCRdb's copy carries only in-frame clones and drops some. The sample shows 55,000 to 65,000 clones, around 94% of them seen only once. This TCR was sampled from a person aged 55 to 70 in good health. Specimen: naive CD4+ T cells from blood. The subset denotes: CD45RO-negative CD62L-positive naive CD4 T cells. The rearrangement uses TRBV14 and TRBJ2-1; D is possibly TRBD1 (5 bases). The CDR3: CASSQVDSGEQFF. CDR3 DNA: TGTGCCAGCAGCCAAGTAGACTCAGGGGAGCAGTTCTTC.